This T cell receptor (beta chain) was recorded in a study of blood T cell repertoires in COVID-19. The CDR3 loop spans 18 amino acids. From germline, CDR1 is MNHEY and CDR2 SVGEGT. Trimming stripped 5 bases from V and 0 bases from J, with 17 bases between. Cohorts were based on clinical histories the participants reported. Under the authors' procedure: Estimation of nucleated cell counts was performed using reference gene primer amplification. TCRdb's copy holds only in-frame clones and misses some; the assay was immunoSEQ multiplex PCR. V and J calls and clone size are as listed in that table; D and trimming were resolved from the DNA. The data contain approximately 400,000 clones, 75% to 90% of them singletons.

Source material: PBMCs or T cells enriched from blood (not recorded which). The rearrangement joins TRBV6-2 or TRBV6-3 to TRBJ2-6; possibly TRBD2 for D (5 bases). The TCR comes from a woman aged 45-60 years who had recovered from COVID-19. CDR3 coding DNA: TGTGCCAGCAGTGGAGGATCGAAACGTACCTCTGGGGCCAACGTCCTGACTTTC. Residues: CASSGGSKRTSGANVLTF.